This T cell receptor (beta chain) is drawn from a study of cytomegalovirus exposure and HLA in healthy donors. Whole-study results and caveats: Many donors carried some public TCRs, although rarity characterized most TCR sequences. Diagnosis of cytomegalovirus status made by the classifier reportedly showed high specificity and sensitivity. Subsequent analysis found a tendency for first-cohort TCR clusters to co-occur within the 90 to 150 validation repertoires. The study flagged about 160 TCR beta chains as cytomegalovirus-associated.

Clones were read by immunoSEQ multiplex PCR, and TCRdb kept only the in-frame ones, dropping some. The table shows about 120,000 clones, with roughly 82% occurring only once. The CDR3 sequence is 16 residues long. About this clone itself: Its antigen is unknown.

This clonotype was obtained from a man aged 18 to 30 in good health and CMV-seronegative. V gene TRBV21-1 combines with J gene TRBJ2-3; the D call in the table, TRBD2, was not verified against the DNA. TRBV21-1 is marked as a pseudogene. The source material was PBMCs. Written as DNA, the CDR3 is TGTGCCAGCAGTAATGGGACTAGCGGATACACAGATACGCAGTATTTT. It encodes CASSNGTSGYTDTQYF.